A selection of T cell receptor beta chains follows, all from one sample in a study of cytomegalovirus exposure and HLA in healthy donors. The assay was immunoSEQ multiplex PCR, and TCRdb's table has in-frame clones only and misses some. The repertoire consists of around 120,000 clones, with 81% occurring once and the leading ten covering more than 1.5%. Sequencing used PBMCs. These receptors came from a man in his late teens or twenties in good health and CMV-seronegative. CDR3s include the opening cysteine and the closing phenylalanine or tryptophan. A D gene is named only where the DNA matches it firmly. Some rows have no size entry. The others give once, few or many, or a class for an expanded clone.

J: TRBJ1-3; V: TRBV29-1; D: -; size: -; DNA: TGCAGCGTTGAGCGCATAATCGCTGGAAACACCATATATTTT; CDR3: CSVERIIAGNTIYF
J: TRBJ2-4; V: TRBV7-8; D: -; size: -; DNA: TGTGCCAGCAGCTTAGATTTGGGTGGGGGGGCGAACATTCAGTACTTC; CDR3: CASSLDLGGGANIQYF
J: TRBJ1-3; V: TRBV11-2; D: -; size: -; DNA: TGTGCCAGCACCACATCCACTGGAAACACCATATATTTT; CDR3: CASTTSTGNTIYF
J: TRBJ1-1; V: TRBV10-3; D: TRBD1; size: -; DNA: TGTGCCACTAAGGACAGGGGGCTCACTGAAGCTTTCTTT; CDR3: CATKDRGLTEAFF
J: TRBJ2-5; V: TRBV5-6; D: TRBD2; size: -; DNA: TGTGCCAGCAGCTCCCGGACTAGCGGGGGCCGGTACCAAGAGACCCAGTACTTC; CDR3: CASSSRTSGGRYQETQYF
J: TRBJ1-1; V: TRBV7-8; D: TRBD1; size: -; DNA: TGTGCCAGCAGCTTAGACAGGGGGAACACTGAAGCTTTCTTT; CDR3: CASSLDRGNTEAFF
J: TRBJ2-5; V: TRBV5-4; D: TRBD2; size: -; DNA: TGTGCCAGCAGCCCCGAGCTAGCGGGGGAGACCCAGTACTTC; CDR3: CASSPELAGETQYF
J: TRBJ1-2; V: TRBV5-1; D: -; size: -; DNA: TGCGCCAGCGGGCTCCGGGACATCTTCACCTCTGGCTACACCTTC; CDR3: CASGLRDIFTSGYTF
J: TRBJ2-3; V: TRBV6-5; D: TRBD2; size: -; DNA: TGTGCCAGCAGTTACTACGGGGGGGGGACAGATACGCAGTATTTT; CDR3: CASSYYGGGTDTQYF
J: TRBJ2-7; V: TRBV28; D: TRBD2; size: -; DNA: TGTGCCAGCAGTTCTCCACCAGCGGGGGGAAACAGAAACTACGAGCAGTACTTC; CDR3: CASSSPPAGGNRNYEQYF
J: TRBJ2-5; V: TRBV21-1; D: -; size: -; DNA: TGTGCCAGCAGCAAAGTAATTGCAGGGCAGGAGACCCAGTACTTC; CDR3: CASSKVIAGQETQYF
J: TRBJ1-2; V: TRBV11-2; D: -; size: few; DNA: TGTGCCAGCAGCACCGCCTGGGGCAGCAACTATGGCTACACCTTC; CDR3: CASSTAWGSNYGYTF
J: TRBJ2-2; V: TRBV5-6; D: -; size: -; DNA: TGTGCCAGCAGCCCTGACAGAAAACTTAACACCGGGGAGCTGTTTTTT; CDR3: CASSPDRKLNTGELFF
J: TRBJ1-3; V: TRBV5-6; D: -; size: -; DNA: TGTGCCAGCAGCTTGGGGCAGGGCGGATACACCATATATTTT; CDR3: CASSLGQGGYTIYF
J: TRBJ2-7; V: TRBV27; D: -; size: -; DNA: TGTGCCAGCAGCCCCACGAAGGCCGGGGAGCAGTACTTC; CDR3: CASSPTKAGEQYF
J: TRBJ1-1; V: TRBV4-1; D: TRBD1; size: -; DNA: TGCGCCAGCAGCCAATCGACAGGGCACCCGGGGAACACTGAAGCTTTCTTT; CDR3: CASSQSTGHPGNTEAFF
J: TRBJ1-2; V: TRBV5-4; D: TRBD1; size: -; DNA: TGTGCCAGCAGCTCCGGGACAGACCTTTATGGCTACACCTTC; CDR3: CASSSGTDLYGYTF
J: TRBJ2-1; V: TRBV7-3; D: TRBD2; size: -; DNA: TGTGCCAGCAGCCGACTAGCGCTCCAAGGCAATGAGCAGTTCTTC; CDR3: CASSRLALQGNEQFF
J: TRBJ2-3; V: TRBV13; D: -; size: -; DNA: TGTGCCAGCAGTATCGGTGGCGGGGTATCACTACACCGTACGCAGTATTTT; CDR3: CASSIGGGVSLHRTQYF
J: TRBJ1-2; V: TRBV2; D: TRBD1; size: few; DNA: TGTGCCAGTACCCGGGACAGGGAGTATGGCTACACCTTC; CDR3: CASTRDREYGYTF
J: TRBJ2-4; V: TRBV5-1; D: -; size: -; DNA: TGCGCCAGCAGCGACGGGACTGTTCTAGCCAAAAACATTCAGTACTTC; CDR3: CASSDGTVLAKNIQYF
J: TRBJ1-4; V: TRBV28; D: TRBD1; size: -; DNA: TGTGCCAGCAGTTTATCAGGGACAGGGACTGAAAAACTGTTTTTT; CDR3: CASSLSGTGTEKLFF
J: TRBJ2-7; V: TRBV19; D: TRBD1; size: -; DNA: TGTGCCAGTAGTATAGATCTATGGACAGGGGATAGCGAGCAGTACTTC; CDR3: CASSIDLWTGDSEQYF
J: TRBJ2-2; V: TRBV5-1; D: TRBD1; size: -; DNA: TGCGCCAGCAGCGGGACCGGGACAGGGAGCACCGGGGAGCTGTTTTTT; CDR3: CASSGTGTGSTGELFF
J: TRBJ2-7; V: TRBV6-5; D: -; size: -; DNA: TGTGCCAGCAGTTATGGGGGAGGCGAGCAGTACTTC; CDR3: CASSYGGGEQYF
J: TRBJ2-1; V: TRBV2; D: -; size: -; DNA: TGTGCCAGCAGCTATACAGGGTCGGTTAATGAGCAGTTCTTC; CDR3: CASSYTGSVNEQFF
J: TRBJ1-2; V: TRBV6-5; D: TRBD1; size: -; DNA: TGTGCCAGCAGTCGGACAGGCCTGAGTGGCTACACCTTC; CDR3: CASSRTGLSGYTF
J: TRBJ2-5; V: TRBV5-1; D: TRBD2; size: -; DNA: TGCGCCAGCAGCTTGAGCGGGACTCCTCAAGAGACCCAGTACTTC; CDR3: CASSLSGTPQETQYF